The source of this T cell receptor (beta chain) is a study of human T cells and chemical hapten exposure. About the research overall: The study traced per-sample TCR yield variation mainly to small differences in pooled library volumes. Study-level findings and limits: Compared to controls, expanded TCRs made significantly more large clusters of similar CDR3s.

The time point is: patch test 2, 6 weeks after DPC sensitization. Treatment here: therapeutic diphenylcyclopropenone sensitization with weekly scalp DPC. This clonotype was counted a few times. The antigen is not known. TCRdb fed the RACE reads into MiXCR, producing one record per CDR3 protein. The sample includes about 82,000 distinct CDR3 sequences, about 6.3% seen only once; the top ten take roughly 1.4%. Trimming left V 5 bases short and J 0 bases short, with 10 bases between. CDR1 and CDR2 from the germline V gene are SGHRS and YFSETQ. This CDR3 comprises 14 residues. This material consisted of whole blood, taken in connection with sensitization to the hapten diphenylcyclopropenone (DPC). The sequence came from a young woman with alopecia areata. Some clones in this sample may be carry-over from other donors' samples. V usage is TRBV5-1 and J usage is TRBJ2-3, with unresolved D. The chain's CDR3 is CASRDQGSTDTQYF. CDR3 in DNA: TGCGCCAGCAGGGACCAAGGTAGCACAGATACGCAGTATTTT.